The present entry profiles one T cell receptor (beta chain) with its context. Its target is unknown. The data are from a study of cytomegalovirus exposure and HLA in healthy donors. Though nominally healthy at sampling, donors likely had unrecorded immune exposures. Germline V lookup: CDR1 SGHRS, CDR2 YFSETQ. The V end lost 0 bases, the J end lost 0 bases, and 10 bases lay between the germline ends. This CDR3 has 16 amino acids. The PCR made use of 60 Vbeta and 13 Jbeta primers. Clones were sequenced by immunoSEQ multiplex PCR, and TCRdb holds only the in-frame ones, with some missing. The sample shows 100,000 to 120,000 clones, approximately 83% of them seen only once. Study-wide findings and caveats: Reportedly, HLA-A and HLA-B alleles of most subjects were accurately predicted from TCR beta. With high specificity and sensitivity, the classifier reportedly diagnosed cytomegalovirus status.

The specimen was PBMCs. The chain couples TRBV5-1 to TRBJ2-1; D perhaps matches TRBD2 (6 bases). This clonotype originated in a man in his forties in good health and CMV-seronegative. This CDR3 is CASSLAGGTSYNEQFF. In nucleotides, the CDR3 is TGCGCCAGCAGCTTGGCGGGCGGGACCTCCTACAATGAGCAGTTCTTC.